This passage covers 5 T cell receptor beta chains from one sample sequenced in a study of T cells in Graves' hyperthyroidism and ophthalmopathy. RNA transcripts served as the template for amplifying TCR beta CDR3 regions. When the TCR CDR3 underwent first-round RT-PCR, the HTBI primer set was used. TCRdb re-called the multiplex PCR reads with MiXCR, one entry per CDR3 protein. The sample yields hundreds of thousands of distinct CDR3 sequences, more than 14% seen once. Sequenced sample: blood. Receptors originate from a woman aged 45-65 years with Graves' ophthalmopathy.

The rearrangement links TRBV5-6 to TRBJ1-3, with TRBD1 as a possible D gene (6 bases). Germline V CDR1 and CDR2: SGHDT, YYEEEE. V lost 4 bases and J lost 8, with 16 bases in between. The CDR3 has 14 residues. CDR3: CASSVDRLSDTIYF. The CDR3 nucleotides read TGTGCCAGCAGCGTAGACAGGCTTTCGGACACCATATATTTT.

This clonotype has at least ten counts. CDR3: CASKAWRRTPDTQYF. The CDR3 DNA follows: TGTGCCAGCAAGGCTTGGCGGCGTACCCCAGATACGCAGTATTTT. The rearrangement links TRBV7-2 to TRBJ2-3; D not resolved. The CDR3 is 15 residues long. From germline, CDR1 is SGHTA and CDR2 FQGNSA. The V gene lost 7 bases and the J gene lost 4 bases, with 18 bases spanning the gap.

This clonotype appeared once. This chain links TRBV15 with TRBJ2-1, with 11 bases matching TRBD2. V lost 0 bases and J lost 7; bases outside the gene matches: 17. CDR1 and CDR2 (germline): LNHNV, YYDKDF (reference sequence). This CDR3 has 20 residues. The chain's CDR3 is CATSRDSGTSGSGGRNEQFF. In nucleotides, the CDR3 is TGTGCCACCAGCAGAGATTCCGGGACTAGCGGCTCTGGGGGTAGGAATGAGCAGTTCTTC.

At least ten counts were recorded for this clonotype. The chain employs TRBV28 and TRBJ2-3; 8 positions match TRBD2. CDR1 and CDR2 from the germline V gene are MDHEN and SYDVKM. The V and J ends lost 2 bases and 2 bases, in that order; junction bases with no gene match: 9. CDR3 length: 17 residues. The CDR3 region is CASSLTRLAGSTDTQYF. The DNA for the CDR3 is TGTGCCAGCAGTTTAACCAGGTTAGCGGGGTCCACAGATACGCAGTATTTT.

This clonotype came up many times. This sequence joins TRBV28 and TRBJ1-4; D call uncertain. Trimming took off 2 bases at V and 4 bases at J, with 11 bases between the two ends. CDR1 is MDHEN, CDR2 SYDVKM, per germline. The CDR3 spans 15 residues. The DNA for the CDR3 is TGTGCCAGCAGTTTACTTTCCGGAAATAATGAAAAACTGTTTTTT. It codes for CASSLLSGNNEKLFF.